This T cell receptor beta chain was identified during a study of T cell responses to AZD1222 COVID-19 vaccine. This CDR3 region has 14 residues. The V gene lost 4 bases and the J gene lost 6 bases, with 12 bases spanning the gap. Germline assignment: CDR1 SGHTA and CDR2 FQGNSA. Method: immunoSEQ multiplex PCR; TCRdb's copy keeps in-frame clones and lacks some. The profile shows 150,000 or so clones, less than 95% of them singletons. This sequence was found in an adult who received the AZD1222 COVID-19 vaccine. The sequencing used peripheral blood, collected 28 days after the second AZD1222 dose. This rearrangement joins TRBV7-2 to TRBJ1-4; TRBD1 is a possible D gene (5 bases). In nucleotides, the CDR3 is TGTGCCAGCAGCTGGAGCAGAGGGGATGAAAAACTGTTTTTT. Translated: CASSWSRGDEKLFF.